One sample yielded the 10 T cell receptor beta chains listed below, sequenced in a study of molecular identifiers for immune sequencing clone quantification. A single record per CDR3 protein comes from TCRdb applying MiXCR to the PCR reads. Among nearly 650,000 distinct CDR3 sequences listed, about 25% were seen once. The material sequenced was naive CD8+ T cells from blood, with Jurkat cell RNA spiked in. Regarding subset: FACS-sorted CD8+CD4-CCR7+CD45RA+ naive T cells. Receptors were obtained from a human donor in good health. Some libraries in this study had Jurkat cell RNA spiked in.

The rearrangement links TRBV24-1 to TRBJ2-4, with 7 nucleotides matching TRBD1. This CDR3 has 14 residues. V trimming: 3 bases; J trimming: 5 bases; junction bases outside the gene matches: 3. Germline values: CDR1 KGHDR, CDR2 SFDVKD. CDR3 bases: TGTGCCACCAGTGATCGACAGGGAGAAAACATTCAGTACTTC. Translation gives CATSDRQGENIQYF.

Regarding this clonotype: Given a much more abundant clone one base away, this may be a read error. V gene TRBV7-9 combines with J gene TRBJ2-3, with D perhaps being TRBD1 or TRBD2 (5 bases each). CDR1 is SEHNR, CDR2 FQNEAQ, per germline (reference sequence). V gave up 5 bases and J gave up 4 bases, with 22 bases separating them. CDR3 length equals 17 residues. The CDR3 protein is CASSLTPSGPSADTQYF. Written as DNA, the CDR3 is TGTGCCAGCAGCCTCACCCCATCGGGACCCTCCGCAGATACGCAGTATTTT.

This clonotype was recorded a few times. The chain employs TRBV20-1 and TRBJ1-5; D uncertain. The CDR3 covers 11 residues. Germline lookup yields CDR1 DFQATT and CDR2 SNEGSKA (reference sequence). The ends were cut back, 5 bases at V and 4 bases at J, with 6 bases in the middle. CDR3 region: CSARLNQPQHF. In DNA form, the CDR3 reads TGCAGTGCTCGGCTGAATCAGCCCCAGCATTTT.

The chain joins TRBV10-2 to TRBJ1-2; maybe TRBD1 (5 bases). Trimming removed 10 bases at V and 2 bases at J, with 20 bases between. The germline V gene encodes CDR1 WSHSY and CDR2 SAAADI. The CDR3 covers 15 residues. CDR3 coding DNA: TGCGCCATCCAATATATTACAGGAGCAAACTATGGCTACACCTTC. This gives the protein CAIQYITGANYGYTF.

This clonotype was seen a handful of times. This chain connects TRBV7-9 to TRBJ1-2, with D unresolved. V lost 2 bases to trimming and J lost 3 bases, with 7 bases between them. The CDR3 is made up of 13 amino acids. The germline CDR1 and CDR2 sequences are SEHNR and FQNEAQ (reference sequence). CDR3 protein: CASSLNPDYGYTF. As DNA, the CDR3 is TGTGCCAGCAGCTTAAACCCCGACTATGGCTACACCTTC.

The chain links TRBV4-3 to TRBJ2-3; TRBD1 aligns across 7 bases. With 0 bases clipped from V and 1 base from J, the junction kept 10 bases outside the gene matches. This CDR3 region has 18 residues. The V gene's germline CDR1 is LGHNA and CDR2 YSLEER. CDR3 loop: CASSQDRGLVRGTDTQYF. The CDR3 DNA reads TGCGCCAGCAGCCAAGATAGGGGGCTCGTGAGAGGCACAGATACGCAGTATTTT.

This clonotype appeared a single time. This could be a read error, since a much larger clone is one nucleotide away. The V call is TRBV4-1, the J call TRBJ2-3; perhaps D is TRBD1 or TRBD2 (5 bases each). The CDR3 is 17 amino acids. Germline loops: CDR1 MGHRA, CDR2 YSYEKL. Here the CDR3 DNA reads TGCGCCAGCAGCCCCTTTGTTGACAGCCCTAGCACAGATACGCAGTGTTTT. The encoded protein is CASSPFVDSPSTDTQCF.

This clonotype was picked up a small number of times. The V and J genes are TRBV12-3 or TRBV12-4 and TRBJ2-7; 8 nucleotides agree with TRBD1. The CDR3 totals 16 residues. The junction had 14 bases not matched to a gene; V was cut back by 6 bases and J by 4 bases. CDR3 in DNA: TGTGCCAGCAGGGCCTCGCGGGACAGGTCGGCGTACGAGCAGTACTTC. Translating gives CASRASRDRSAYEQYF.

This clonotype appeared many times. The rearrangement links TRBV20-1 to TRBJ2-7; D ambiguous. CDR3 length: 14 amino acids. Germline V gene sequence: CDR1 DFQATT, CDR2 SNEGSKA (reference sequence). V lost 2 bases, J lost 4 bases, and 15 bases lay in between. The CDR3 region is CSARKYLDAYEQYF. The CDR3 nucleotides are TGCAGTGCTAGAAAATACTTGGACGCTTACGAGCAGTACTTC.

The chain has TRBV15 and TRBJ1-5; D unclear. The V end lost 1 base, the J end lost 7 bases, and 11 bases lay between the germline ends. From germline, CDR1 is LNHNV and CDR2 YYDKDF (reference sequence). There are 14 residues in the CDR3. The CDR3, as DNA: TGTGCCACCAGCAGAGCTCTAGGAGAACAGCCCCAGCATTTT. Protein product: CATSRALGEQPQHF.